This T cell receptor beta chain was retrieved from a study of T cells in Graves' hyperthyroidism and ophthalmopathy. Overall study results and limits: Blood held most thyroid clonotypes expanded above 0.001 frequency.

This clonotype was counted once. Its antigen remains unidentified. The CDR3 totals 10 residues. V lost 8 bases and J lost 2, with 6 bases in between. Germline V gene sequence: CDR1 SQVTM, CDR2 ANQGSEA. Researchers amplified the TCR beta CDR3 regions from RNA transcripts. TCR CDR3 regions were first amplified by RT-PCR with HTBI primers. TCRdb called the multiplex PCR reads again in MiXCR, with one record for every CDR3 protein. The table shows hundreds of thousands of distinct CDR3 sequences, with 45% occurring only once. Sequencing input: peripheral blood or thyroid tissue (not recorded which). The sequence was obtained from an adult man with Graves' disease, either hyperthyroidism or ophthalmopathy (not recorded which). The rearrangement uses TRBV29-1 and TRBJ1-1; D remains unclear. CDR3 sequence reads: CSSLNTEAFF. The CDR3, as DNA: TGCAGCTCCCTTAACACTGAAGCTTTCTTT.